This T cell receptor beta chain was found in a study of technical replicates of blood from several donors. The count of this clone is one. Germline V gene sequence: CDR1 SQVTM, CDR2 ANQGSEA. This CDR3 comprises 15 residues. Between the trimmed V and J ends, which lost 1 base and 7 bases, there was a span of 17 bases. Assay: immunoSEQ multiplex PCR; the TCRdb copy retains only in-frame clones and omits some. Of around 83,000 clones in the sample, around 94% were seen once. Sequenced input: T cells isolated from PBMCs. V is TRBV29-1 and J is TRBJ2-1; D is uncertain. This clonotype originated in a human donor in good health. DNA of the CDR3: TGCAGCGTTGAAGTTTACTATACAAAGGCTAATGAGCAGTTCTTC. Its protein product is CSVEVYYTKANEQFF.